This TCR beta chain was captured in a study of T cells after yellow fever vaccination (dated by TCRdb to about 2019). General notes on the study: The SMART-Seq v4 Ultra Low Input RNA kit was used to prepare libraries from fractions with low cell numbers. To follow T-cell clones before and after both primary and booster YFV17D yellow fever vaccination, bulk TCR alpha and beta repertoires underwent longitudinal sequencing. Two healthy male donors, one aged 18 to 29 and one aged 30 to 40 years, were included in the cohort. Blood samples were taken at several timepoints before and after primary and secondary immunization, and bulk PBMC replicates and cell subsets were isolated.

This clonotype was seen at least ten times. Its recognized antigen is unknown. Nothing much larger sits one base from this clone, and base qualities are not available. The paper's findings and limits, for the study overall: Most clones expanded after primary vaccination were re-detected after the booster (around 96% of CD4 and roughly 87% of CD8), suggesting broad memory maintenance. Because only two donors were included in the study, the extent to which the findings can be generalized is limited. Compared with the primary T-cell response, the secondary T-cell response was faster but weaker, reaching its peak on day 5 rather than on day 15. Computational filtering was needed because FACS-sorted repertoires could contain abundant contaminating clonotypes from the bulk population. A small share of clonotypes occurred in both CD4 and CD8 compartments, likely arising from convergent recombination.

The sample's treatment or condition label, decoded: live attenuated yellow fever vaccine strain. At each blood-draw timepoint, two biological replicates of bulk PBMCs were obtained. PBMCs were isolated from peripheral blood using a standard Ficoll-Paque protocol. TriZol was used to extract RNA from bulk PBMCs, CD4 and CD8 fractions, and dextramer-positive and dextramer-negative fractions. TCRdb lists the instrument as Illumina NovaSeq 6000. TCR cDNA was synthesized by 5'RACE template switching, which introduced a universal primer site and unique molecular identifiers. Priming for cDNA synthesis came from both the TCR alpha and TCR beta constant segments. Library amplification used two PCR steps, and the second PCR step added sample barcodes and sequencing adapters. Sequencing of libraries was done on Illumina HiSeq 2500 (2x100 bp) or NovaSeq (2x150 bp). The original pipeline was this. MIGEC handled demultiplexing of reads and collapsing into UMI consensus sequences, while MiXCR performed V(D)J alignment. Vaccine-responding clonotypes were identified with edgeR using replicate PBMC samples, with FDR below 0.01 and a log2 fold change above 5 up to day 15 being required. CD4 or CD8 identity was assigned to each bulk clonotype according to whether the clonotype was present at higher abundance in the sequenced CD4 repertoire or the sequenced CD8 repertoire. The raw public reads went through TCRdb reprocessing: fastp at Q25, MiXCR clone calling, in-frame beta chains kept. Rows merge per CDR3 protein into single entries with the most common DNA and genes. TCRdb, rather than the study authors, made the V and J calls. This sample lists over 300,000 distinct CDR3 sequences; around 3.9% were detected once. The ten biggest clones cover 20% to 30% of the sample.

The specimen was PBMCs, collected on the day of the yellow fever booster vaccination. This TCR came from a young man who received the YFV17D yellow fever vaccine.

The nucleotides are TGTGCCAGCAGCCGACCAGCGGGGGGGCCAGGAGATACGCAGTATTTT. The translation is CASSRPAGGPGDTQYF. The rearrangement joined TRBV14 to TRBJ2-3, with 10 middle bases fitting TRBD2. The CDR3 sequence holds 16 residues, the cysteine and phenylalanine included. Just CDR3 DNA is preserved here, 48 bases in frame from base 1. CDR1 and CDR2 are drawn from the germline V gene: SGHDN, FVKESK. Ends trimmed: V by 4 bases, J by 5 bases; bases unmatched to a gene: 9. Here the CDR3 is joined to the reference TRBV14 and TRBJ2-3 genes, and the full variable domain is: EAGVTQFPSHSVIEKGQTVTLRCDPISGHDNLYWYRRVMGKEIKFLLHFVKESKQDESGMPNNRFLAERTGGTYSTLKVQPAELEDSGVYFCASSRPAGGPGDTQYFGPGTRLTVL.